This T cell receptor (beta chain) came from a study of tumor T cells in aggressive B-cell lymphoma. The method was immunoSEQ multiplex PCR; TCRdb's version includes in-frame clones alone and lacks a portion of them. The sample contains several thousand clones, 80% to 85% of which appear only once. Trimming cost V 2 bases and J 4 bases, with 14 bases left between them. This CDR3 has 15 amino acids. CDR1 is SGHNT, CDR2 YYREEE, per germline (reference sequence). Sequenced sample: tumor tissue. This chain joins TRBV5-4 and TRBJ2-3, with D unclear. The source of this sequence is an adult with diffuse large B cell lymphoma. The CDR3 is CASSLTLRPADTQYF. CDR3 DNA sequence: TGTGCCAGCAGCTTAACCCTGCGCCCGGCAGATACGCAGTATTTT.